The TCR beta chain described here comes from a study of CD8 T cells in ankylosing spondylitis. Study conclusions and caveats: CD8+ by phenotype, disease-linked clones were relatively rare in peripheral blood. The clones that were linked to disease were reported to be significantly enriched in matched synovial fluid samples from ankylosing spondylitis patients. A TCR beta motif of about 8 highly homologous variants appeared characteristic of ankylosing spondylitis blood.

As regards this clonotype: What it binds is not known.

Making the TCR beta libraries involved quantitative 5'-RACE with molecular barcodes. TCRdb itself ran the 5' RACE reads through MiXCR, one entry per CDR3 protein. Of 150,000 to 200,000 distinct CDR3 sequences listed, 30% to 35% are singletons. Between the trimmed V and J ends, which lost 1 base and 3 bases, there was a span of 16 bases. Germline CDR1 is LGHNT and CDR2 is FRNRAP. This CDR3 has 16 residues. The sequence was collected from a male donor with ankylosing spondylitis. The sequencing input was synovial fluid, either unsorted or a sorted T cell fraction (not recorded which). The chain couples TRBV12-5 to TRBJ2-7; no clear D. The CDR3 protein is CASGLAVTLNGYEQYF. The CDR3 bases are TGTGCTAGTGGTTTGGCTGTAACCCTCAATGGCTACGAGCAGTACTTC.